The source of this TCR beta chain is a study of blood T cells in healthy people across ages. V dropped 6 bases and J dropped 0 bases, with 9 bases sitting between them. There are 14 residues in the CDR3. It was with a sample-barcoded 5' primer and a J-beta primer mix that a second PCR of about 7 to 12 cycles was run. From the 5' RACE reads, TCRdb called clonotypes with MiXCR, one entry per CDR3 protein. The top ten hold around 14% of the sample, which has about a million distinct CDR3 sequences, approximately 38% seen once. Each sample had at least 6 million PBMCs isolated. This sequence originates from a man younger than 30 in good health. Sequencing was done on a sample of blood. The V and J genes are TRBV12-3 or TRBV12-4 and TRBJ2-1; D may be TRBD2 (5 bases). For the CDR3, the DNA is TGTGCCAGCAGGATTGGGAGCTCCTACAATGAGCAGTTCTTC. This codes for CASRIGSSYNEQFF.